A selection of T cell receptor beta chains follows, all from one sample in a study of blood T cells in healthy people across ages. MiXCR, applied by TCRdb to the 5' RACE reads, yields one record per CDR3 protein. Of around 990,000 distinct CDR3 sequences in the sample, about 25% were seen once. The sample also formed part of further work on T cells of mothers and their children.

The sequencing input was blood. Receptor source: a girl aged 2 to 10 in good health. Both conserved end residues are part of each CDR3. The D gene is left open where the match is weak. Size is omitted from some rows. Given values are once, few, many or a class for expanded clones.

CDR3nt: TGCGCCAGCAACCAAGGCGGTTTTGGTGGGGCCAACGTCCTGACTTTC; CDR3aa: CASNQGGFGGANVLTF; d_gene: .; abundance: few; j_gene: TRBJ2-6; v_gene: TRBV4-3
CDR3nt: TGTGCCATCAGTGATATCAACGAGCAGTACTTC; CDR3aa: CAISDINEQYF; d_gene: .; abundance: few; j_gene: TRBJ2-7; v_gene: TRBV10-3
CDR3nt: TGTGCCAGCAGTGAAGACCCAAGTTGGACTGAGCAGTTCTTC; CDR3aa: CASSEDPSWTEQFF; d_gene: .; abundance: .; j_gene: TRBJ2-1; v_gene: TRBV6-4
CDR3nt: TGTGCCAGCAAAAAGGGTGTCTACGAGCAGTACTTC; CDR3aa: CASKKGVYEQYF; d_gene: .; abundance: .; j_gene: TRBJ2-7; v_gene: TRBV6-5
CDR3nt: TGCAGCGTTGACAGGGGAGAGGGCTACGAGCAGTACTTC; CDR3aa: CSVDRGEGYEQYF; d_gene: .; abundance: .; j_gene: TRBJ2-7; v_gene: TRBV29-1
CDR3nt: TGCGCCAGCAGTAGGAGACTAGCGGGAGAGATGGTGGGATACAATGAGCAGTTCTTC; CDR3aa: CASSRRLAGEMVGYNEQFF; d_gene: TRBD2; abundance: .; j_gene: TRBJ2-1; v_gene: TRBV5-1
CDR3nt: TGTGCCAGCAGCTTAGGGACTACAGAGACCCAGTACTTC; CDR3aa: CASSLGTTETQYF; d_gene: .; abundance: many; j_gene: TRBJ2-5; v_gene: TRBV7-2
CDR3nt: TGTGCTAGTGGCCCAGGACAGGGTGGATACGAGCAGTACTTC; CDR3aa: CASGPGQGGYEQYF; d_gene: TRBD1; abundance: .; j_gene: TRBJ2-7; v_gene: TRBV12-5
CDR3nt: TGTGCCAGCAGTTTCCCCTATGCTGAGGCGGGGGCCAACGTCCTGACTTTC; CDR3aa: CASSFPYAEAGANVLTF; d_gene: .; abundance: few; j_gene: TRBJ2-6; v_gene: TRBV28
CDR3nt: TGTGCCAGTATAAGCGAAACCTACGAGCAGTACTTC; CDR3aa: CASISETYEQYF; d_gene: .; abundance: .; j_gene: TRBJ2-7; v_gene: TRBV19
CDR3nt: TGTGCCAGCAGCTTTAGGACAGCTAACTATGGCTACACCTTC; CDR3aa: CASSFRTANYGYTF; d_gene: .; abundance: few; j_gene: TRBJ1-2; v_gene: TRBV5-6
CDR3nt: TGCAGTGCTAGCAGACGGGGGGTCACAGATACGCAGTATTTT; CDR3aa: CSASRRGVTDTQYF; d_gene: TRBD2; abundance: few; j_gene: TRBJ2-3; v_gene: TRBV20-1
CDR3nt: TGCAGTGCTAGGGCCGGACAGGAAAGCTCTGGAAACACCATATATTTT; CDR3aa: CSARAGQESSGNTIYF; d_gene: TRBD1; abundance: .; j_gene: TRBJ1-3; v_gene: TRBV20-1
CDR3nt: TGTGCCAGCAGCTTTGCGGGTGACTCCTACGAGCAGTACTTC; CDR3aa: CASSFAGDSYEQYF; d_gene: .; abundance: few; j_gene: TRBJ2-7; v_gene: TRBV7-2
CDR3nt: .; CDR3aa: CASGSIFAPEQFF; d_gene: .; abundance: few; j_gene: TRBJ2-5; v_gene: TRBV6-2/TRBV6-3
CDR3nt: TGTGCCAGCAGGGGACCCCCGGTCTACGAGCAGTACTTC; CDR3aa: CASRGPPVYEQYF; d_gene: .; abundance: .; j_gene: TRBJ2-7; v_gene: TRBV6-2/TRBV6-3
CDR3nt: TGCAGCGCGGGACAGGGTACTGAGACCCAGTACTTC; CDR3aa: CSAGQGTETQYF; d_gene: TRBD1; abundance: .; j_gene: TRBJ2-5; v_gene: TRBV29-1
CDR3nt: TGTGCCAGCAGCCGGGGACGGGTGAACACTGAAGCTTTCTTT; CDR3aa: CASSRGRVNTEAFF; d_gene: .; abundance: few; j_gene: TRBJ1-1; v_gene: TRBV11-2
CDR3nt: TGTGCCAGCCAAACGAGGGAGACCCAGTACTTC; CDR3aa: CASQTRETQYF; d_gene: .; abundance: .; j_gene: TRBJ2-5; v_gene: TRBV25-1
CDR3nt: TGTGCCAGCAGCCGAGGGCTTTACAGGGAAGAGACCCAGTACTTC; CDR3aa: CASSRGLYREETQYF; d_gene: .; abundance: .; j_gene: TRBJ2-5; v_gene: TRBV14
CDR3nt: TGCGCCAGTTCAGATGATGACTATGGCTACACCTTC; CDR3aa: CASSDDDYGYTF; d_gene: .; abundance: few; j_gene: TRBJ1-2; v_gene: TRBV5-1
CDR3nt: TGTGCCAGCAGGACCTCGCCTGAGGGAGGGTCCGTGGCTAGCGGGAAAAAGAAAGAGCAGTACTTC; CDR3aa: CASRTSPEGGSVASGKKKEQYF; d_gene: TRBD2; abundance: .; j_gene: TRBJ2-5; v_gene: TRBV28
CDR3nt: TGTGCCAGCAGGGGATCAGGGGGCGCTATCTGCGAGCAGTACTTC; CDR3aa: CASRGSGGAICEQYF; d_gene: TRBD1; abundance: .; j_gene: TRBJ2-7; v_gene: TRBV12-3/TRBV12-4
CDR3nt: TGTGCCAGCAGCAAAAGGACTAGCGCCTACAATGAGCAGTTCTTC; CDR3aa: CASSKRTSAYNEQFF; d_gene: TRBD2; abundance: few; j_gene: TRBJ2-1; v_gene: TRBV5-6
CDR3nt: TGCAGCGGTTTAACCCACGAGCAGTTCTTC; CDR3aa: CSGLTHEQFF; d_gene: .; abundance: .; j_gene: TRBJ2-1; v_gene: TRBV29-1
CDR3nt: TGTGCCAGCAGTTTAATCGGGACTAGCGGTAAAAATACGCAGTATTTT; CDR3aa: CASSLIGTSGKNTQYF; d_gene: TRBD2; abundance: .; j_gene: TRBJ2-3; v_gene: TRBV7-3
CDR3nt: TGCAGCGTCGAACAAGGACCGGCTTGCTCAGGGAGCTACACCTTC; CDR3aa: CSVEQGPACSGSYTF; d_gene: .; abundance: .; j_gene: TRBJ1-2; v_gene: TRBV29-1
CDR3nt: TGTGCCAGCGGTCCTAGCGGGAGTGGTGAGCAGTTCTTC; CDR3aa: CASGPSGSGEQFF; d_gene: TRBD2; abundance: .; j_gene: TRBJ2-1; v_gene: TRBV28